The rows below give T cell receptor beta chains drawn from one sample of a study of tissue T cells after allogeneic stem cell transplantation. Only in-frame clones appear in the TCRdb table, and some are missing; sequencing was by immunoSEQ multiplex PCR. Here the sample spans 8,000 to 10,000 clones, 50% to 80% being singletons. The material sequenced was tissue from the ileum, taken at autopsy. These receptor sequences come from a woman aged 18 to 55 with breast cancer. The CDR3 runs from the conserved cysteine through the conserved F or W. The D gene is left open where the match is weak. Only some rows state a clone size, as once, few, many or a class for expanded clones.

d_gene	j_gene	v_gene	abundance	CDR3nt	CDR3aa
TRBD1	TRBJ2-7	TRBV6-5	.	TGTGCCAGCAGGCTAGGACAGGGCGACTACGAGCAGTACTTC	CASRLGQGDYEQYF
.	TRBJ1-2	TRBV4-3	.	TGCGCCAGCAGCCACGGGGAAAGTGGCTATGGCTACACCTTC	CASSHGESGYGYTF
.	TRBJ2-5	TRBV14	.	TGTGCCAGCAGCCAAATTTTGCAAGGTGCCCAGTACTTC	CASSQILQGAQYF
.	TRBJ1-4	TRBV28	.	TGTGCCAGCAGTCGAATTGCAACTAATGAAAAACTGTTTTTT	CASSRIATNEKLFF
.	TRBJ1-2	TRBV7-2	once	TGTGCCAGCAGCTTAGCGTATTCGGATGGCTACACCTTC	CASSLAYSDGYTF
.	TRBJ2-5	TRBV5-1	few	TGCGCCAGCAGCTTGCAGGACCAGGGAGGAGAGACCCAGTACTTC	CASSLQDQGGETQYF
.	TRBJ1-3	TRBV7-2	.	TGTGCCAGCAGCTTAGGGCGAGGGGGGGGAAACACCATATATTTT	CASSLGRGGGNTIYF
.	TRBJ2-1	TRBV9	few	TGTGCCAGCAGCGGCGGGCGGGGTAGATACAATGAGCAGTTCTTC	CASSGGRGRYNEQFF
.	TRBJ1-2	TRBV24-1	.	TGTGCCACCAGTGATTTGGGACATGACTACACCTTC	CATSDLGHDYTF
.	TRBJ2-7	TRBV27	once	TGTGCCAGCAGCCCCAAAGTCGGGGATCAAGGGGATCACGAGCAGTACTTC	CASSPKVGDQGDHEQYF
.	TRBJ1-1	TRBV2	.	TGTGCCAGCAGTCGGGGGGCAAACACTGAAGCTTTCTTT	CASSRGANTEAFF
.	TRBJ1-2	TRBV6-2/TRBV6-3	few	TGTGCCAGCAGTTACTGGGACCACTATGGCTACACCTTC	CASSYWDHYGYTF
TRBD2	TRBJ2-2	TRBV5-1	few	TGCGCCAGCAGCTTGAAGCGCGGGGGGGACACCGGGGAGCTGTTTTTT	CASSLKRGGDTGELFF
.	TRBJ2-2	TRBV9	.	TGTGCCAGCAGCGTAGAGGTCGGGGCCGGGGAGCTGTTTTTT	CASSVEVGAGELFF
.	TRBJ1-6	TRBV6-6	.	TGTGCCAGCAGAGGCGCTTCACCCCTCCACTTT	CASRGASPLHF
.	TRBJ2-7	TRBV6-2/TRBV6-3	few	TGTGCCAGCACCCCACCCCCCGGACTATCCCGAGGCTCCTACGAGCAGTACTTC	CASTPPPGLSRGSYEQYF
TRBD2	TRBJ2-1	TRBV6-2/TRBV6-3	.	TGTGCCAGCAGTTATTCGGGGACTAGTCGGGCCTACAATGAGCAGTTCTTC	CASSYSGTSRAYNEQFF
TRBD2	TRBJ2-2	TRBV7-2	.	TGTGCCAGCAGCTTAGTTAGCCTAGCGGGGACCGGGGAGCTGTTTTTT	CASSLVSLAGTGELFF
.	TRBJ2-5	TRBV30	.	TGTGCCTGGAGTGTTAGTCCGGGGATTGCCCAGTACTTC	CAWSVSPGIAQYF
TRBD2	TRBJ2-4	TRBV7-2	.	TGTGCCAGCAGCACACAGCGGGAGGGGGGCATTCAGTACTTC	CASSTQREGGIQYF
TRBD1	TRBJ2-2	TRBV7-2	few	TGTGCCAGCAGCGGAGGGACAGGGAGTGTGGACACCGGGGAGCTGTTTTTT	CASSGGTGSVDTGELFF
TRBD2	TRBJ2-2	TRBV4-3	.	TGCGCCAGCAGCCAAGGGTTTAGCGGGAGACGCGGGGAGCTGTTTTTT	CASSQGFSGRRGELFF
.	TRBJ2-1	TRBV4-2	.	TGTGCCAGCAGCCAAGAAGGCAGGAGCCACAATGAGCAGTTCTTC	CASSQEGRSHNEQFF
.	TRBJ2-7	TRBV12-3/TRBV12-4	.	TGTGCCAGCAGCCTAGCCCCCCTCGAGCAGTACTTC	CASSLAPLEQYF
.	TRBJ2-1	TRBV28	.	TGTGCCAGCAGTACTTATGGGGGCGATGAGCAGTTCTTC	CASSTYGGDEQFF
.	TRBJ2-2	TRBV27	.	TGTGCCAGCAAAACCTTTTTTAAACAGACAAACGCGAACACCGGGGAGCTGTTTTTT	CASKTFFKQTNANTGELFF
TRBD2	TRBJ2-3	TRBV5-1	.	TGCGCCAGCAGCTTTTTAGCGGGGTCCACAGATACGCAGTATTTT	CASSFLAGSTDTQYF
TRBD1	TRBJ2-3	TRBV4-3	.	TGCGCCAGCAGCCAAGAAGGGACAGGGGGGTTGGGTACGCAGTATTTT	CASSQEGTGGLGTQYF
TRBD2	TRBJ2-7	TRBV6-2/TRBV6-3	.	TGTGCCAGCAGCGCCCCCCCGGGAGCGGGAAGTTACGAGCAGTACTTC	CASSAPPGAGSYEQYF
.	TRBJ1-1	TRBV27	.	TGTGCCAGCAGCCTCTTGTCGAACACTGAAGCTTTCTTT	CASSLLSNTEAFF
.	TRBJ1-5	TRBV15	.	TGTGCCACCAGCAGAGATAGGGGGGGCGGTGGCAATCAGCCCCAGCATTTT	CATSRDRGGGGNQPQHF
.	TRBJ2-2	TRBV10-3	.	TGTGCCATCAGTGAATTGGGCAGTCAGGATGCTGGGCTGTTTTTT	CAISELGSQDAGLFF
.	TRBJ2-7	TRBV5-1	medium-sized	TGCGCCAGCAGATTCCGTCCAGGACTCTCCTACGAGCAGTACTTC	CASRFRPGLSYEQYF
TRBD1	TRBJ1-2	TRBV6-5	.	TGTGCCAGCATTTTAGACAGGGACGGCTATGGCTACACCTTC	CASILDRDGYGYTF
.	TRBJ2-5	TRBV9	.	TGTGCCAGCAGCGTAGACGGGGGGCGGGAAGAGACCCAGTACTTC	CASSVDGGREETQYF
.	TRBJ1-2	TRBV3-1/TRBV3-2	large	TGTGCCAGCAGCCAAGATCGCGCAGGCCTCTATGGCTACACCTTC	CASSQDRAGLYGYTF